This T cell receptor (beta chain) is drawn from a study of cytomegalovirus exposure and HLA in healthy donors (dated by TCRdb to about 2017). Broadly, across the study: An earlier analysis of several hundred of the donors reported 250 to 300 Gb of sequence data and around 100 million unique TCR beta sequences obtained from around 170 million T cells. Roughly 300 gigabases of sequencing data and around 80 million unique TCR sequences made up an early release that covered approximately 650 HLA-typed donors. Among the roughly 400 genotyped donors, around 79% belonged to the genetic ancestry cluster associated with self-reported Caucasian donors. The aim of the study was to test whether cataloging public T cell receptors could identify signatures of past pathogen exposure. The study used immunosequencing to profile the T cell repertoires of approximately 690 subjects and linked those repertoires to cytomegalovirus serostatus. Besides the first cohort of more than 650 subjects, a separate validation cohort made up of 95 to 150 different subjects was used. High-throughput TCR immunosequencing, statistical association of individual TCRs with disease status, and machine learning were combined to predict cytomegalovirus infection status. In a later analysis, previously published TCR beta repertoires from several hundred donors were re-analyzed and high-resolution HLA genotyping was added so that TCR occurrence patterns could be studied. Rather than using new phenotypic data, the later analysis identified candidate immune exposures from TCR beta sequences and from how often those sequences occurred across donors. An earlier analysis of fewer than 700 of the donors applied high-throughput TCR beta sequencing to assess whether each TCR beta V gene segment acted as functional or pseudogenic. Donor age, sex, ethnicity and CMV serostatus were collected together with the repertoire data. A later genetic analysis used genome-wide SNP genotypes for about three fifths of the 666 donors, treating that subset as a discovery cohort. All discovery cohort repertoires had been generated on a single sequencing platform. Class I and class II HLA loci were covered by the typing at four-digit resolution. The number of donors typed differed by locus, with about 629-640 for A, B, C, DRB1 and DQB1, roughly 520 for DQA1, nearly 610 for DPA1, and around 450 for DPB1. Four or five DR-DQ haplotypes were treated as single units for association and clustering because of strong linkage in the cohort. Among around 400 genotyped donors of the cohort, an average of around 250,000 unique TCR beta nucleotide sequences was sequenced per donor, of which about 18% were non-productive.

In total, 500 to 700 healthy bone marrow donors made up the cohort. Cohort members were all nominally healthy when sampled, although unrecorded immune exposures were likely present. The donor was CMV seronegative and belonged to the group of several hundred seronegative cohort members. Every donor gave a peripheral blood sample, and the peripheral blood mononuclear cells from that sample were used for TCR beta sequencing. The Qiagen DNeasy Blood Extraction Kit was used to extract genomic DNA from the blood cell samples. Findings and caveats that apply to the study as a whole: Broadly in line with IMGT annotations, most TCR beta V segments showed up in productive rearrangements about 87% or about 30% of the time in an earlier analysis of under 700 of the donors. Strong co-occurrence of HLA alleles, especially DR and DQ, made assigning TCR associations to individual alleles difficult. A few of the identified cytomegalovirus-associated TCR beta chains were confirmed in vitro to be specific for cytomegalovirus antigens. Linkage disequilibrium might explain the correlated functional status among segregating V segments, but an unknown experimental factor could not be excluded. Some IMGT-functional V segments, including TRBV6-2 and TRBV6-3, could not be distinguished by the 87-base-pair reads and were therefore excluded. According to the authors, the approach could potentially be generalized to other disease states and immunological phenotypes. A further reported finding was that TCR beta sequences accurately predicted the HLA-A and HLA-B alleles for most subjects in the first cohort. Most TCR sequences were seen in very few donors, while some public TCRs were found in many individuals. Presence/absence analyses assumed roughly uniform sequencing depth across donors, an assumption that may not hold. Because HLA typing was missing for some donors at each locus, association tests included only the typed subset. Compared with the 666-donor mean, donors in an Asian-associated ancestry cluster had fewer N-insertions in productive TCRs, according to a later genetic analysis. The earlier analysis of 587 of the donors excluded about 16 rarely observed V segments, including chromosome 9 orphons, because counts were too low. The classifier was reported to diagnose cytomegalovirus status with high specificity and sensitivity in both the original and validation cohorts. Several of the top co-occurrence clusters appeared to be linked to parvovirus B19, influenza, CMV and Epstein-Barr virus, according to a later analysis. In a later genetic analysis, a missense DCLRE1C variant was associated with V-gene and J-gene trimming of TCR beta chains, and the association was replicated in an independent cohort. A later analysis found that most CMV-associated TCR beta chains appeared HLA-restricted, with HLA associations seemingly driven largely by CMV exposure. For the cohort, immune exposure information was limited to CMV serostatus. A later analysis associated 15,000 to 20,000 TCR beta sequences with specific HLA alleles at a false discovery rate of 0.05. The study listed around 160 TCR beta chains as associated with cytomegalovirus. According to a later analysis, TCR association rates differed among HLA loci, with DRB1 alleles showing the most associated TCRs and HLA-C alleles showing the fewest. The sequencing pipeline was judged likely to have produced a cluster of highly shared sequence variants as a technical artifact. A later analysis found that HLA-associated TCR beta chains were more clonally expanded and had lower generation probabilities than equally common non-associated chains. This cohort had only TCR beta chains sequenced, and the lack of alpha or paired-chain data limited which features could be detected.

V loses 1 base, J loses 0 bases, and the germline ends lie 7 bases apart. The CDR3 covers 15 residues, taking in both the cysteine and the phenylalanine. CDR3 DNA only is kept here, 45 bases in frame from base 1. As encoded in the germline V gene, CDR1 is SGHDN while CDR2 is FVKESK. The library was produced with the immunoSEQ multiplex PCR assay. For the multiplex PCR, a mixture combining 60 forward primers for TCR Vbeta segments and 13 reverse primers for TCR Jbeta segments was used. A multiplex PCR assay on genomic DNA amplified the CDR3 region of rearranged TCR beta genes. The Illumina HiSeq System was used to sequence the amplified TCR beta libraries as 87-base-pair reads. In the source study's methods: Across the 670 or so repertoires, a later analysis counted approximately 83 million unique TCR beta chains, around 11 million of which were shared by at least two donors. Raw reads were error-corrected and collapsed into unique sequences by a nearest-neighbor algorithm in which closely related sequences were merged to remove PCR and sequencing errors. To assign V, D and J gene segments, CDR3 sequences were aligned to IMGT reference sequences. Each retained sequence needed at least a six-nucleotide match to both a V gene segment and a J gene segment. Rearrangements were classified as productive when the CDR3 lacked stop codons and remained in frame with V and J, and all other rearrangements were classified as non-productive. Following IMGT convention, CDR3 was defined as the stretch from the second conserved V-encoded cysteine up to the conserved J-encoded phenylalanine. The earlier analysis of 500 to 750 of the donors excluded any sequence lacking an unambiguous match to a single V gene segment. An earlier analysis of around 600 of the donors classified V segments as functional when productive rearrangements were above 56.7% and as segregating when the standard deviation between donors was above 5%. To diagnose cytomegalovirus status from the catalog of TCR beta chain sequences, a statistical classification framework was built. V and J gene assignment, in a later analysis, came from comparing TCR nucleotide sequences with IMGT/GENE-DB human TR gene sequences. Using the TCRdist pipeline, a later analysis assigned CDR3 sequences along with most-parsimonious VDJ recombination scenarios. In a later analysis, every TCR beta chain was defined by the combination of its CDR3 amino acid sequence and its V-gene family, and reads without a unique V-gene family were dropped. To address suspected cross-contamination and a sequencing artifact, a later analysis removed under 600 highly shared, low-generation-probability nucleotide sequences. In a later analysis, a clonal expansion index for each public chain was calculated from normalized within-repertoire ranks of inferred template counts. In a later analysis, generation probabilities were computed using a VDJ recombination model fitted to out-of-frame rearrangements, and the results were checked against IGoR. In a later analysis, hypergeometric tests were used to score TCR-TCR, TCR-HLA and TCR-CMV co-occurrence, with a repertoire-size bias correction applied to TCR pairs. False discovery rates were estimated in a later analysis by permuting HLA or CMV assignments 20 times. In a later analysis, co-occurring TCRs were grouped using DBSCAN, with TCRdist sequence similarity added in when clustering inside HLA-allele-positive subsets. Repertoires with fewer than 30,000 or more than 120,000 public chains were left out of co-occurrence clustering, as were four to six repertoires with anomalous nucleotide sharing. TCRdb took over this immuneACCESS table, retaining in-frame rearrangements with V and J assigned. Such tables are incomplete; in checked studies, under half of the missing clones stem from an unresolved V gene, and the remainder is unexplained. For V, J and clone size, that table is used; D and trimming come from the DNA. Within this sample are about 150,000 clones, with roughly 85% of them counted one time only. The biggest ten clones account for 2% to 2.5% of the sample.

Note on this clone: The antigen it binds to is not known. No per-base quality is available; no much larger clone lies one base away.

The chain uses TRBV14 and TRBJ2-1, with a tentative D gene TRBD2 over 5 matching bases. Material for sequencing was PBMCs. The sequence was obtained from a woman under 30 in good health and CMV-seronegative. The CDR3 amino acid sequence is: CASSQGSGSYNEQFF. The bases are TGTGCCAGCAGCCAAGGGAGCGGCTCCTACAATGAGCAGTTCTTC.